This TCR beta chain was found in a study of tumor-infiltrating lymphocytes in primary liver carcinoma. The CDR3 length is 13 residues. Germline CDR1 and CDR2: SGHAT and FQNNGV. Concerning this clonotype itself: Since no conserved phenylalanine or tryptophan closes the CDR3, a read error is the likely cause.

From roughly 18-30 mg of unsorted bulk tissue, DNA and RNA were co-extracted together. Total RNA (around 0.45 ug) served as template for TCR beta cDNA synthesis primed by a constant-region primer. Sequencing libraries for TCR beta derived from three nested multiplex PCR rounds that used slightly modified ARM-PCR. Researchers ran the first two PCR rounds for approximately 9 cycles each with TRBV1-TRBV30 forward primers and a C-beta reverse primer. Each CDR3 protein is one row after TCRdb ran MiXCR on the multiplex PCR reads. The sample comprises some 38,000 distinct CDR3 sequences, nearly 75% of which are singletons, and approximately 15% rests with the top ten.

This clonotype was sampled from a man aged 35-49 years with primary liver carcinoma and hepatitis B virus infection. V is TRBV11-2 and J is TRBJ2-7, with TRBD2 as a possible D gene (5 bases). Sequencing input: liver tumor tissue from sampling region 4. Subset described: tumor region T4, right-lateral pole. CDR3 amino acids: CASSGSAWNEQYL. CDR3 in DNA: TGCGCCAGCAGCGGAAGCGCGTGGAACGAGCAGTACTTA.